This T cell receptor beta chain was sequenced in a study of T cell repertoires in cytomegalovirus infection (dated by TCRdb to 2018 to 2020). A note on the overall study: The peptide stimulations were aimed at well-studied HLA-B-restricted epitopes as well as recently identified HLA-C-restricted CMV epitopes, whose presentation resists viral immunomodulation. Because public TCR beta signatures pointed to carriage of CMV infection together with the matching HLA type, the HLA type of each donor mattered for the analysis.

The data were produced on an Illumina HiSeq 1500. The raw public reads went through TCRdb reprocessing: fastp at Q25, MiXCR clone calling, in-frame beta chains kept. Duplicate CDR3 protein sequences are folded into a single record with the most common DNA and genes. The table for this sample lists some 200,000 distinct CDR3 sequences; around 40% of them were counted only once. More than 50% of the sample is held by the ten biggest clonotypes. In the case of this clonotype: What antigen it recognizes has not been identified. No qualities accompany the bases; no much larger clone lies one base away.

Sample treatment or condition, as interpreted from the label and publication: in vitro stimulation with specific CMV peptide epitopes to enrich CMV-specific T cells. General study outcomes and caveats: In both this cohort and an independent roughly 330-donor cohort, the cumulative frequency of public TCR beta family members distinguished carriers of CMV infection plus the relevant HLA type. The ex vivo response was dominated by HLA-C-restricted CMV-specific TCR beta clonotypes, which also provided the single most frequent clonotype in two of eight donors.

The receptor was derived from a human donor in good health (CMV status not recorded). Some clones in this sample may be carry-over from other donors' samples. Sequencing was performed on CD8+ T cells from cultured PBMCs, taken from culture after CMV antigen stimulation.

The nucleotide sequence is given as TGTGCCAGCAGCGAGGACAGGGGGCTCTCCTACAATGAGCAGTTCTTC. Its amino acids are CASSEDRGLSYNEQFF. The rearrangement combines TRBV7-2 with TRBJ2-1, with TRBD1 matching 11 junction bases. Via the germline V gene, CDR1 is SGHTA and CDR2 FQGNSA. Including cysteine and phenylalanine, the CDR3 has 16 amino acids. Only the CDR3 region is kept as DNA, spanning 48 bases read in frame from base 1. Ends trimmed: V by 5 bases, J by 0 bases; bases unmatched to a gene: 3.